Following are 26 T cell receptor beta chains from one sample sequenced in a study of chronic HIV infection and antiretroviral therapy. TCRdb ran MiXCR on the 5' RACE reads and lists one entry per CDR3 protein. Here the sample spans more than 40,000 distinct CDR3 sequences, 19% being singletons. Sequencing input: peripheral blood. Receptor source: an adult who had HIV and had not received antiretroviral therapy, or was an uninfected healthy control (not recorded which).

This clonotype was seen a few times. For the CDR3, the DNA is TGTGCCAGCATCCTGAACACTGAAGCTTTCTTT. This codes for CASILNTEAFF. This chain connects TRBV2 to TRBJ1-1, with D hard to call. This CDR3 has 11 amino acids. V lost 7 bases and J lost 0, with 3 bases in between. Germline V lookup: CDR1 SNHLY, CDR2 FYNNEI.

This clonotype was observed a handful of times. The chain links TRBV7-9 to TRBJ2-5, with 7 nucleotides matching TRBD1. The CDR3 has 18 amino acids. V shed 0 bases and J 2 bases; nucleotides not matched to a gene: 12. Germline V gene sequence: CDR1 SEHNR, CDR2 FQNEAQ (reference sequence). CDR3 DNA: TGTGCCAGCAGCTTAGCCATGAGCAGGGGGACGCTTCAAGAGACCCAGTACTTC. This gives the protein CASSLAMSRGTLQETQYF.

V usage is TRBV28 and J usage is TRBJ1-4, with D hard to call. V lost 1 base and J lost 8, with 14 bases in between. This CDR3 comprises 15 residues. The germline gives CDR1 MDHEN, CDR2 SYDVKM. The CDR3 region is CASSLSGGTREKLFF. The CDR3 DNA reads TGTGCCAGCAGTTTATCGGGCGGTACGAGGGAAAAACTGTTTTTT.

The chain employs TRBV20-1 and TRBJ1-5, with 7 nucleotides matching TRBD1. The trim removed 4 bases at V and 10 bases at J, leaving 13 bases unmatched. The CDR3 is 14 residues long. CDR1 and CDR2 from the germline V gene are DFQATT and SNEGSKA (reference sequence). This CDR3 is CSAITGTGEPPQHF. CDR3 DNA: TGCAGTGCTATAACGGGAACAGGGGAGCCTCCCCAGCATTTT.

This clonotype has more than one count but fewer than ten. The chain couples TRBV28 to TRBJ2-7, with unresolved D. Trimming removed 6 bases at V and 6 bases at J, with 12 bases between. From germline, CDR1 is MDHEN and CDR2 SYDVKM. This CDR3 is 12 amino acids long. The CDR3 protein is CASSRRRAEQYF. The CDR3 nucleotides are TGTGCCAGCAGCCGTCGAAGGGCCGAGCAGTACTTC. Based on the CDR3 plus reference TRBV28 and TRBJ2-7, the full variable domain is DVKVTQSSRYLVKRTGEKVFLECVQDMDHENMFWYRQDPGLGLRLIYFSYDVKMKEKGDIPEGYSVSREKKERFSLILESASTNQTSMYLCASSRRRAEQYFGPGTRLTVT.

For the CDR3, the DNA is TGTGCCAGCAGCTTGGACAGTCGAATGAACACTGAAGCTTTCTTT. This sequence encodes CASSLDSRMNTEAFF. The chain is built from TRBV5-4 and TRBJ1-1; D uncertain. The CDR3 runs 15 residues. Trimming took off 0 bases at V and 0 bases at J, with 9 bases between the two ends. Per germline, CDR1 SGHNT and CDR2 YYREEE (reference sequence).

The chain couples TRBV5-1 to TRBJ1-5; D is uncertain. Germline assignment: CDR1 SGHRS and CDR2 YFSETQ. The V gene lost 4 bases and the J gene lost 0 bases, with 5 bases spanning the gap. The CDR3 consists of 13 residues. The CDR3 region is CASSHGSNQPQHF. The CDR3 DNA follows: TGCGCCAGCAGCCATGGTAGCAATCAGCCCCAGCATTTT.

CDR3: CASTRGGGQRNYGYTF. The CDR3 DNA sequence: TGTGCCAGCACCAGGGGGGGGGGACAGCGTAACTATGGCTACACCTTC. This chain links TRBV28 with TRBJ1-2; 7 nucleotides match TRBD1. The CDR3 has 16 residues. Germline CDR1 is MDHEN and CDR2 is SYDVKM. The ends lost 7 bases at V and 1 base at J; junction bases unmatched: 12.

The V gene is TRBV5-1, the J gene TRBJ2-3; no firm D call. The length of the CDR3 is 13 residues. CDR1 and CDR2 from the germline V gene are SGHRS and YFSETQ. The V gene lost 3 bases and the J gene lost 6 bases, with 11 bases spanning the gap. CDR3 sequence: CASSSQPLDTQYF. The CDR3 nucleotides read TGCGCCAGCAGCTCTCAGCCCCTGGATACGCAGTATTTT.

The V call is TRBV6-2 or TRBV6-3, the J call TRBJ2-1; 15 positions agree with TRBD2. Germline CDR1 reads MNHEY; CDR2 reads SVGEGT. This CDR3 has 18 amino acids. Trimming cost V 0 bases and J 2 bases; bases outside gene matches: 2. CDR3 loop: CASSYSRTSGRAYNEQFF. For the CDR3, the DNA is TGTGCCAGCAGTTACTCGAGGACTAGCGGGAGGGCCTACAATGAGCAGTTCTTC.

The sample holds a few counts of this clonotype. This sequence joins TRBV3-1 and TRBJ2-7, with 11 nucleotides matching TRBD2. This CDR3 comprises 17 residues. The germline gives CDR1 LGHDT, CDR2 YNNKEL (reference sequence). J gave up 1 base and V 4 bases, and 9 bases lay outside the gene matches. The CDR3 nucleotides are TGTGCCAGCAGCCCGAGGACTAGCGGGCACTTGTCCTACGAGCAGTACTTC. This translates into CASSPRTSGHLSYEQYF.

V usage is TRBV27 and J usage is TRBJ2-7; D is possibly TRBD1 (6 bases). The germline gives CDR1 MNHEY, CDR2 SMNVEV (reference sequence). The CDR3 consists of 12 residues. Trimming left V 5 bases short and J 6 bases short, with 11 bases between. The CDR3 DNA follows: TGTGCCAGCAGTCCATCAGGGGCCGAGCAGTACTTC. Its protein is CASSPSGAEQYF.

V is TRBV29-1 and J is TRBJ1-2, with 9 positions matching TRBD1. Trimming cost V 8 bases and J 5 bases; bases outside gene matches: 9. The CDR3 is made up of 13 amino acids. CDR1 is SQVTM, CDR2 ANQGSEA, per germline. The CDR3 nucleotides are TGCAGCATCCGGACAGGGGAGGGTTATGGCTACACCTTC. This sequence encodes CSIRTGEGYGYTF.

The CDR3 sequence is CASSPKYTDTQYF. The CDR3 DNA reads TGCGCCAGCAGCCCAAAATACACGGATACGCAGTATTTT. The chain recombines TRBV5-1 with TRBJ2-3, with no clear D. The CDR3 extends over 13 amino acids. Trimming took off 4 bases at V and 6 bases at J, with 12 bases between the two ends. CDR1 SGHRS and CDR2 YFSETQ come from the germline V gene.

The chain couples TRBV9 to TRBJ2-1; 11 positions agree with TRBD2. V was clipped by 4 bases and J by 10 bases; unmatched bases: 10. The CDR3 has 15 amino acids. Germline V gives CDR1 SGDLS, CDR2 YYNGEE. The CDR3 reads CASSLAGGPQREQFF. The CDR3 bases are TGTGCCAGCAGCCTAGCGGGGGGACCGCAAAGGGAGCAGTTCTTC. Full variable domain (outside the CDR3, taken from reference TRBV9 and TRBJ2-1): DSGVTQTPKHLITATGQRVTLRCSPRSGDLSVYWYQQSLDQGLQFLIQYYNGEERAKGNILERFSAQQFPDLHSELNLSSLELGDSALYFCASSLAGGPQREQFFGPGTRLTVL.

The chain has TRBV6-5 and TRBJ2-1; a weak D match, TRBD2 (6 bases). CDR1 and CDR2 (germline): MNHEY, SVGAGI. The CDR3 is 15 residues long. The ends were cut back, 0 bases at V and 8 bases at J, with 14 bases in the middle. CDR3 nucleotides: TGTGCCAGCAGTTACTCGTCCACTAGCAAATATGAGCAGTTCTTC. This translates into CASSYSSTSKYEQFF.

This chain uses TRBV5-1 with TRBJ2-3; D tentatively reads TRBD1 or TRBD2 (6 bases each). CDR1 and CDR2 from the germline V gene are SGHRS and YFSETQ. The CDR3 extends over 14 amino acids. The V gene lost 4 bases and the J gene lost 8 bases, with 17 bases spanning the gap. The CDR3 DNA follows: TGCGCCAGCAGCCCGGGACAAGGGGAGGCTACGCAGTATTTT. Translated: CASSPGQGEATQYF. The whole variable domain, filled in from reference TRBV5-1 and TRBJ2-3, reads KAGVTQTPRYLIKTRGQQVTLSCSPISGHRSVSWYQQTPGQGLQFLFEYFSETQRNKGNFPGRFSGRQFSNSRSEMNVSTLELGDSALYLCASSPGQGEATQYFGPGTRLTVL.

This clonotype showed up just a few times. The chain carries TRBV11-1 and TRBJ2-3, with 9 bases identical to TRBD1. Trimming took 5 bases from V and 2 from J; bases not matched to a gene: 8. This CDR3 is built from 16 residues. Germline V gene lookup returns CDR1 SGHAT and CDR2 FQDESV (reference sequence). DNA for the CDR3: TGTGCCAGCAGCAGGGACAGGGACCCCCCCACAGATACGCAGTATTTT. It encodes CASSRDRDPPTDTQYF.

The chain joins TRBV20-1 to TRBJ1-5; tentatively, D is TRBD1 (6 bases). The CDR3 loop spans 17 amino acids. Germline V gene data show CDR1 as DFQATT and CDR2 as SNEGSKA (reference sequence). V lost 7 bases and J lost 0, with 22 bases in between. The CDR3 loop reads CSVETLPGAYSNQPQHF. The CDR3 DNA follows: TGCAGTGTCGAGACCCTCCCGGGGGCCTATAGCAATCAGCCCCAGCATTTT.

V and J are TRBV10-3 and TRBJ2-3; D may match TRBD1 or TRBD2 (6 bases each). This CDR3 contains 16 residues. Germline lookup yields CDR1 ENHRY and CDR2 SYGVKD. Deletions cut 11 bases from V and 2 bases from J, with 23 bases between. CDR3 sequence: CASEGRDTSFTDTQYF. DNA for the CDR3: TGTGCCTCCGAGGGGCGGGACACCTCTTTCACAGATACGCAGTATTTT.

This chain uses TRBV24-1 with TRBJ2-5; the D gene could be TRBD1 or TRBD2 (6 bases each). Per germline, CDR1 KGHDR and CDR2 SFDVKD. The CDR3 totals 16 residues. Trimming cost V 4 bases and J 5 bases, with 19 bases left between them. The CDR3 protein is CATSDRRGGGLETQYF. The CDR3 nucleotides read TGTGCCACCAGTGACCGAAGAGGAGGGGGGCTCGAGACCCAGTACTTC.

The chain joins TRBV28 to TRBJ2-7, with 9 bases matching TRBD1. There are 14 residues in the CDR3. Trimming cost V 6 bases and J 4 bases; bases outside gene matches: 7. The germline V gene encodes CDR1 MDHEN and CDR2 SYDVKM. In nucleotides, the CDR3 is TGTGCCAGCAGGCCACCGGGACAGGGTTACGAGCAGTACTTC. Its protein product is CASRPPGQGYEQYF.

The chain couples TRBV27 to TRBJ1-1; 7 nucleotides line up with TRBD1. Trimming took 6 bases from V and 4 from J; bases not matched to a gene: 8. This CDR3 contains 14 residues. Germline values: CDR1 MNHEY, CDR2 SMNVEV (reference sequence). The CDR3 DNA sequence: TGTGCCAGCAGATTCGGGACAGTTAGCACTGAAGCTTTCTTT. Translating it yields CASRFGTVSTEAFF.

CDR3 in DNA: TGCAGCGTTGAAGGAGGGGGCAATCAGCCCCAGCATTTT. Its translation: CSVEGGGNQPQHF. The chain is built from TRBV29-1 and TRBJ1-5, with D tentatively TRBD1 (5 bases). Germline values: CDR1 SQVTM, CDR2 ANQGSEA. V was cut by 1 base and J by 2 bases, with 6 bases left in between. The CDR3 runs to 13 residues. Supplemented by reference TRBV29-1 and TRBJ1-5, the full variable domain reads SAVISQKPSRDICQRGTSLTIQCQVDSQVTMMFWYRQQPGQSLTLIATANQGSEATYESGFVIDKFPISRPNLTFSTLTVSNMSPEDSSIYLCSVEGGGNQPQHFGDGTRLSIL.

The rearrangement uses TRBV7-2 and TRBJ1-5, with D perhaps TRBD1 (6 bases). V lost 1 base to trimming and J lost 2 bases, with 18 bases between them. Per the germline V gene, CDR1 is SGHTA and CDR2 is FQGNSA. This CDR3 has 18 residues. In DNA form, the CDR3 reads TGTGCCAGCAGCTTAGGGGGGCTGGAGGGATTAGGCAATCAGCCCCAGCATTTT. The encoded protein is CASSLGGLEGLGNQPQHF.

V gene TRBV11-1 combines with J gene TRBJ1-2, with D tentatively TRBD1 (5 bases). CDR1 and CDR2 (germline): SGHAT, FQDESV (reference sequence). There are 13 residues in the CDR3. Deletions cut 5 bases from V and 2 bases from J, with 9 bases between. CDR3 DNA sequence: TGTGCCAGCAGCACGCGACAGAACTATGGCTACACCTTC. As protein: CASSTRQNYGYTF.